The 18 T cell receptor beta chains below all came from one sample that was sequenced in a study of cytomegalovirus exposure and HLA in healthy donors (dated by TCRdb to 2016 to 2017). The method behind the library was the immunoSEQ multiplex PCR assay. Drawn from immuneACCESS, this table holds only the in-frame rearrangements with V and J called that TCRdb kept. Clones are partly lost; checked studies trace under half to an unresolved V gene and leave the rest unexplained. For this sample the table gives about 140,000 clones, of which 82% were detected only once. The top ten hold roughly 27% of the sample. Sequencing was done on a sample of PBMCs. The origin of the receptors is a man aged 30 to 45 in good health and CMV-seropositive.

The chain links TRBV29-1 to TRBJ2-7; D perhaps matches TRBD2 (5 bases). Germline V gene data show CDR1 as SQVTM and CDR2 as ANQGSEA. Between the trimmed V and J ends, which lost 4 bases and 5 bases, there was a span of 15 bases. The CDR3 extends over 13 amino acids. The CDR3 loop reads CSVVRETADEQYF. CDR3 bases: TGCAGCGTTGTAAGGGAGACGGCCGACGAGCAGTACTTC.

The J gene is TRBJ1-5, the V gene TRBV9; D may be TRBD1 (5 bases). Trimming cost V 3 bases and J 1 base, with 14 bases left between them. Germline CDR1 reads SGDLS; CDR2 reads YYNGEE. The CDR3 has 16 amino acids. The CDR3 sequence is CASSAGGGASNQPQHF. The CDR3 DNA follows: TGTGCCAGCAGCGCTGGGGGAGGGGCAAGCAATCAGCCCCAGCATTTT. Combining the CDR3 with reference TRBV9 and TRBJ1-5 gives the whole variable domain DSGVTQTPKHLITATGQRVTLRCSPRSGDLSVYWYQQSLDQGLQFLIQYYNGEERAKGNILERFSAQQFPDLHSELNLSSLELGDSALYFCASSAGGGASNQPQHFGDGTRLSIL.

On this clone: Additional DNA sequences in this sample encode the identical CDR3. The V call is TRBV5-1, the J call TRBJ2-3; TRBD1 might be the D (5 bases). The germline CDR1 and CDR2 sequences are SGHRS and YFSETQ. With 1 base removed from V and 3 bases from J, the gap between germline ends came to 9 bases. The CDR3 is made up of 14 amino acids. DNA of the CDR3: TGCGCCAGCAGCTTGAGGCAGGGTACAGATACGCAGTATTTT. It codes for CASSLRQGTDTQYF. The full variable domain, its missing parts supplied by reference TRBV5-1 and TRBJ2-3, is KAGVTQTPRYLIKTRGQQVTLSCSPISGHRSVSWYQQTPGQGLQFLFEYFSETQRNKGNFPGRFSGRQFSNSRSEMNVSTLELGDSALYLCASSLRQGTDTQYFGPGTRLTVL.

CDR3 nucleotide sequence: TGTGCCAGCACCCCTAGTCGAGCCAGGCAGTTCTTC. This encodes CASTPSRARQFF. This chain links TRBV6-1 with TRBJ2-1, with unresolved D. Trimming took 7 bases from V and 12 from J, leaving 16 bases between them. This CDR3 is 12 amino acids long. From germline, CDR1 is MNHNS and CDR2 SASEGT.

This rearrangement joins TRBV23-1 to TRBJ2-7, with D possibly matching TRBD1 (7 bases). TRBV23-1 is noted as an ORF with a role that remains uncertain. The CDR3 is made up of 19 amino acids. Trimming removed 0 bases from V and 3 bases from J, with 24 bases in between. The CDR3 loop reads CASSQSGLGCGTDFYEQYF. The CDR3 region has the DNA TGCGCCAGCAGTCAATCTGGATTGGGATGCGGGACAGACTTCTACGAGCAGTACTTC.

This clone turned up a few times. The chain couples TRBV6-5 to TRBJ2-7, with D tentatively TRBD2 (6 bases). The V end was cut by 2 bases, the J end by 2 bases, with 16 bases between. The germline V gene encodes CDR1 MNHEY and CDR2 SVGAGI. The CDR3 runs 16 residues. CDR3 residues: CASSYRDSPSPYEQYF. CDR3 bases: TGTGCCAGCAGTTACCGGGACTCCCCCTCCCCCTACGAGCAGTACTTC.

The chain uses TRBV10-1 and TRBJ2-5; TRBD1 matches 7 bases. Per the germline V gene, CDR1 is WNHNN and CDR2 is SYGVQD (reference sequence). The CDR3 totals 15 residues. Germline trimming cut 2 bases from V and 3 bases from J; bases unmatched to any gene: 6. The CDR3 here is CASSETGVTEETQYF. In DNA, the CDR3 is TGCGCCAGCAGTGAGACAGGGGTTACCGAAGAGACCCAGTACTTC.

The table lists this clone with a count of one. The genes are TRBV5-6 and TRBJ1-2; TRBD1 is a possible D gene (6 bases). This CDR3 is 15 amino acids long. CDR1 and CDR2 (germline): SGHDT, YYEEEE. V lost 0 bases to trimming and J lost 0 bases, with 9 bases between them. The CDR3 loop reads CASSLEGGTNYGYTF. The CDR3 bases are TGTGCCAGCAGCTTGGAGGGGGGGACTAACTATGGCTACACCTTC. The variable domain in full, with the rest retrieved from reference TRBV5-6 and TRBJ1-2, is DAGVTQSPTHLIKTRGQQVTLRCSPKSGHDTVSWYQQALGQGPQFIFQYYEEEERQRGNFPDRFSGHQFPNYSSELNVNALLLGDSALYLCASSLEGGTNYGYTFGSGTRLTVV.

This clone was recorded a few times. The CDR3 sequence: CASSPETQYF. In nucleotides, the CDR3 is TGTGCCAGCAGCCCGGAGACCCAGTACTTC. The V and J genes are TRBV6-5 and TRBJ2-5; no clear D gene. The V end lost 6 bases, the J end lost 5 bases, and 4 bases lay between the germline ends. The CDR3 is 10 amino acids. The V gene's germline CDR1 is MNHEY and CDR2 SVGAGI.

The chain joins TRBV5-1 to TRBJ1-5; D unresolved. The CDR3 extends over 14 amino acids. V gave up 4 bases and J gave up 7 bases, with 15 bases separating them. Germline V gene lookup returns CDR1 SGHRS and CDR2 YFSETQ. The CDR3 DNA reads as TGCGCCAGCAGCCCGGAGGGTAACGTACAGCCCCAGCATTTT. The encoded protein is CASSPEGNVQPQHF.

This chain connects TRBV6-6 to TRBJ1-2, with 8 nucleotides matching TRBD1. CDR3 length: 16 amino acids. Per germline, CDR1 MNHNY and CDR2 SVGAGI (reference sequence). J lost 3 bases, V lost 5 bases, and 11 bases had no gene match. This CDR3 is CASSPGGREVDYGYTF. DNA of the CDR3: TGTGCCAGCAGTCCAGGGGGCAGGGAGGTGGACTATGGCTACACCTTC.

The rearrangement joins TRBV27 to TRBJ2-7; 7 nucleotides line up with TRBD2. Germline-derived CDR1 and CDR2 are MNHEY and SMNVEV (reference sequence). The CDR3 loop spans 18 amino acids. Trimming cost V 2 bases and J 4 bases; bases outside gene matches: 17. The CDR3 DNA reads TGTGCCAGCAGTTTAAAGGGGCTTCAGCGCGGGGGAGTTTACGAGCAGTACTTC. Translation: CASSLKGLQRGGVYEQYF.

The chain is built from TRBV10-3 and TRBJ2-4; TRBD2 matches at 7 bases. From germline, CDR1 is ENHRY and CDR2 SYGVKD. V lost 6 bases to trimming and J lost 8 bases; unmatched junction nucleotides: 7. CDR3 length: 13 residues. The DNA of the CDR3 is TGTGCCATCAGCGAAAGCGGGAAGGACATTCAGTACTTC. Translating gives CAISESGKDIQYF.

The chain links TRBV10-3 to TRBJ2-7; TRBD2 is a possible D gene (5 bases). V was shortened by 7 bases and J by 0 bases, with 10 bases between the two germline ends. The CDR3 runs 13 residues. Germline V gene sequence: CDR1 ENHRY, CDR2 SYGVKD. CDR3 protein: CAITNGVSYEQYF. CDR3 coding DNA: TGTGCCATCACAAACGGGGTCTCCTACGAGCAGTACTTC.

The CDR3 bases are TGTGCCAGCTCACCCTGGGACAGTATGAACACTGAAGCTTTCTTT. Residues: CASSPWDSMNTEAFF. The chain combines TRBV18 with TRBJ1-1; 7 positions agree with TRBD1. The CDR3 totals 15 residues. In germline, CDR1 is KGHSH, CDR2 LQKENI. The trim removed 3 bases at V and 0 bases at J, leaving 4 bases unmatched.

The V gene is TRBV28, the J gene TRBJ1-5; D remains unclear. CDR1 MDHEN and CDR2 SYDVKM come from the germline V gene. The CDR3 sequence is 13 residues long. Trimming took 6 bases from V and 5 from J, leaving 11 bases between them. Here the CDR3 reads CASSLIFDQPQHF. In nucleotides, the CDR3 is TGTGCCAGCAGCTTAATTTTCGATCAGCCCCAGCATTTT.

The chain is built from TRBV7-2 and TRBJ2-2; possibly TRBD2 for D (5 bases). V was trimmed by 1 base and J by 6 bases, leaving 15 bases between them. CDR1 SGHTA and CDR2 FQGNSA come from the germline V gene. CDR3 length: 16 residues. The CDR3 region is CASSLGRVGFSGELFF. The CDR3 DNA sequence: TGTGCCAGCAGCTTAGGGCGGGTCGGGTTTTCCGGGGAGCTGTTTTTT.

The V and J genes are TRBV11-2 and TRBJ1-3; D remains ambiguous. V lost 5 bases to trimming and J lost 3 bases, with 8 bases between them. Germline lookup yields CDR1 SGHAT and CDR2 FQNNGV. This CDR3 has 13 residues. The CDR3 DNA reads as TGTGCCAGCAGCCCCCAATTTGGAAACACCATATATTTT. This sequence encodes CASSPQFGNTIYF.